Shown below are 3 T cell receptor beta chains from a single sample sequenced in a study of blood T cell repertoires in COVID-19. TCRdb's table, derived via immunoSEQ multiplex PCR, lists solely in-frame clones and lacks some. The sample contains fewer than 200,000 clones, around 90% of which appear only once. The sequenced sample was peripheral blood. The source of these receptors is a woman between 50 and 59 years old with acute or convalescent COVID-19.

This chain links TRBV3-1 (or the pseudogene TRBV3-2) with TRBJ1-2; D unclear. Germline V gene data show CDR1 as LGHDT and CDR2 as YNNKEL (reference sequence). V shed 4 bases and J shed 6 bases, with 9 bases lying between them. This CDR3 is built from 12 residues. In nucleotides, the CDR3 is TGTGCCAGCAGCCCCACGGGAGATGGCTACACCTTC. Translation gives CASSPTGDGYTF.

The V and J genes are TRBV10-3 and TRBJ2-7, with a tentative D call TRBD1 (5 bases). The CDR3 length is 13 residues. The germline CDR1 and CDR2 sequences are ENHRY and SYGVKD. V lost 7 bases, J lost 0 bases, and 10 bases lay in between. In DNA, the CDR3 is TGTGCCATCACTCGAACAGGCTCCTACGAGCAGTACTTC. Residues: CAITRTGSYEQYF.

This chain uses TRBV6-5 with TRBJ2-2, with D perhaps matching TRBD2 (6 bases). This CDR3 region has 12 residues. CDR1 is MNHEY and CDR2 is SVGAGI in the germline V gene. The ends were cut back, 11 bases at V and 7 bases at J, with 14 bases in the middle. The CDR3 sequence is CAGEEDSGELFF. The CDR3 nucleotides read TGTGCCGGGGAGGAAGACAGCGGGGAGCTGTTTTTT.